This passage covers 6 T cell receptor beta chains from one sample sequenced in a study of cytomegalovirus exposure and HLA in healthy donors. The PCR employed 60 Vbeta primers together with 13 Jbeta primers. Clones were read by immunoSEQ multiplex PCR, and TCRdb kept only the in-frame ones, dropping some. This table has 90,000 to 120,000 clones, around 77% appearing once. Sequences were obtained from PBMCs. These TCRs come from a male donor in good health and CMV-seronegative.

The rearrangement links TRBV27 to TRBJ1-1; D unresolved. V gave up 7 bases and J gave up 8 bases, with 11 bases separating them. This CDR3 is 11 amino acids long. CDR1 and CDR2 from the germline V gene are MNHEY and SMNVEV (reference sequence). DNA of the CDR3: TGTGCCAGCACCTCAGGCCGGGAAGCTTTCTTT. Its protein is CASTSGREAFF.

This clone was counted only a few times. The rearrangement joins TRBV5-1 to TRBJ1-1, with D possibly matching TRBD1 (5 bases). The CDR3 has 13 residues. Germline V gene data show CDR1 as SGHRS and CDR2 as YFSETQ. Trimming removed 0 bases at V and 10 bases at J, with 13 bases between. This chain's CDR3 is CASSLEFGGAAFF. The CDR3 DNA sequence: TGCGCCAGCAGCTTGGAATTTGGAGGGGCAGCTTTCTTT. Combining the CDR3 with reference TRBV5-1 and TRBJ1-1 gives the whole variable domain KAGVTQTPRYLIKTRGQQVTLSCSPISGHRSVSWYQQTPGQGLQFLFEYFSETQRNKGNFPGRFSGRQFSNSRSEMNVSTLELGDSALYLCASSLEFGGAAFFGQGTRLTVV.

The V and J genes are TRBV27 and TRBJ1-2; D gene unclear. Germline V gene sequence: CDR1 MNHEY, CDR2 SMNVEV (reference sequence). Trimming left V 2 bases short and J 5 bases short, with 15 bases between. The CDR3 length is 15 residues. The CDR3 is CASSLSPGNLYGYTF. Written as DNA, the CDR3 is TGTGCCAGCAGTTTAAGTCCGGGGAACCTATATGGCTACACCTTC.

The chain has TRBV27 and TRBJ1-2; 9 bases fit TRBD1. Per the germline V gene, CDR1 is MNHEY and CDR2 is SMNVEV (reference sequence). V lost 7 bases, J lost 6 bases, and 9 bases stayed unmatched. The CDR3 is 14 amino acids. This CDR3 is CASKLTGGVDGYTF. For the CDR3, the DNA is TGTGCCAGCAAATTGACAGGGGGGGTCGATGGCTACACCTTC.

The chain carries TRBV19 and TRBJ2-7, with 13 bases lining up with TRBD2. Germline V gives CDR1 LNHDA, CDR2 SQIVND (reference sequence). CDR3 length: 14 residues. Trimming took 5 bases from V and 6 from J; bases not matched to a gene: 4. CDR3: CASSQLAGGVEQYF. The CDR3 DNA follows: TGTGCCAGTAGTCAACTAGCGGGAGGGGTCGAGCAGTACTTC.

The CDR3 sequence is CASSLVFRGMKTEAFF. For the CDR3, the DNA is TGTGCCAGCAGCTTGGTATTTCGGGGGATGAAAACGGAAGCTTTCTTT. V is TRBV5-6 and J is TRBJ1-1; perhaps TRBD1 as D (5 bases). This CDR3 spans 16 amino acids. The V end was cut by 0 bases, the J end by 8 bases, with 20 bases between. Germline V gives CDR1 SGHDT, CDR2 YYEEEE.